One and the same sample provided the 10 T cell receptor delta chains below, sequenced in a study of gamma-delta chains in newborns, infants, children. TCRdb reran clone calling via CATT on the reads. The profile covers thousands of delta-chain clones, with roughly 0.99% appearing a single time and about 16% taken by the ten largest. Sequences were obtained from blood. Source of these receptors: a child who was a newborn, infant or young child, either healthy, febrile or measles-vaccinated (not recorded which).

This clone turned up a few times. TCRdb's protein for this DNA is that of a much larger clone and differs from the translation at residue 12, likely a read error; the protein shown is the DNA translation. V and J are TRDV2 and TRDJ3; 9 nucleotides agree with TRDD3. This CDR3 is 18 amino acids long. The germline CDR1 and CDR2 sequences are GEAIGNYY and EKD. This CDR3 reads CACDTLLGDSWYTRQMFF. The DNA of the CDR3 is TGTGCCTGTGACACTTTACTGGGGGACTCCTGGTACACCCGACAGATGTTTTTC.

This clone was seen only a few times. A far more abundant clone sits one base away, making this likely a read error. Other DNA sequences within the sample encode an identical CDR3. The chain recombines TRDV2 with TRDJ3, with D perhaps matching TRDD3 (5 bases). This CDR3 is built from 18 residues. CDR1 and CDR2 (germline): GEAIGNYY, EKD. CDR3 DNA sequence: TGTGCCTGTGACACCGGGGACTATCACTCCTGGGACACTCGACAGATGTTTTTC. It yields the protein CACDTGDYHSWDTRQMFF.

Sample share makes this clone medium-sized. Other DNA sequences within the sample encode an identical CDR3. The V call is TRDV2, the J call TRDJ2; 8 bases agree with TRDD3. CDR1 is GEAIGNYY, CDR2 EKD, per germline. Trimming removed 3 bases from V and 0 bases from J; junction bases left unmatched: 11. The CDR3 length is 18 residues. CDR3 in amino acids: CACDGVGDRFALTAQLFF. The CDR3, as DNA: TGTGCCTGTGACGGGGTGGGGGATCGATTCGCTTTGACAGCACAACTCTTCTTT.

By proportion, this clone is large (0.1 to 1%). Other nucleotide sequences from this sample produce the same CDR3. The CDR3 DNA follows: TGTGCCTGTGACACCGTACTGGGGGATACCTGGGACACCCGACAGATGTTTTTC. Protein: CACDTVLGDTWDTRQMFF. V and J are TRDV2 and TRDJ3, with TRDD3 matching over 11 bases. The CDR3 spans 18 residues. The V segment lost 0 bases and the J segment 2 bases; nucleotides outside the gene matches: 2. The V gene's germline CDR1 is GEAIGNYY and CDR2 EKD.

Only a few counts were recorded for this clone. A far more abundant clone sits one base away, making this likely a read error. Within the sample, other DNA sequences also encode this same CDR3. The chain is built from TRDV2 and TRDJ2; tentatively, D is TRDD3 (6 bases). The germline V and J ends were trimmed by 2 bases and 5 bases, with 11 bases remaining between them. This CDR3 has 14 amino acids. Germline lookup yields CDR1 GEAIGNYY and CDR2 EKD. The CDR3 sequence: CACDKLGDTAQLFF. The CDR3 DNA sequence: TGTGCCTGTGACAAACTGGGAGATACAGCACAACTCTTCTTT.

In its sample, this clone ranks as large (0.1 to 1%). This chain links TRDV2 with TRDJ1; 11 positions agree with TRDD3. This CDR3 contains 16 residues. CDR1 is GEAIGNYY and CDR2 is EKD in the germline V gene. J gave up 0 bases and V 3 bases, and 5 bases lay outside the gene matches. DNA of the CDR3: TGTGCCTGTGACGTACTGGGGGATAAGCACACCGATAAACTCATCTTT. Translating it yields CACDVLGDKHTDKLIF.

The table lists this clone with a few counts. Germline is not matched at one junction end, which may reflect a read error. This chain links TRDV2 with TRDJ2; TRDD3 is a possible D gene (6 bases). Germline V gene lookup returns CDR1 GEAIGNYY and CDR2 EKD. This CDR3 has 14 residues. Here the CDR3 reads CACDTVGATGQLFF. The CDR3 nucleotides are TGTGCCTGTGACACCGTGGGGGCTACAGGACAACTATTCTTT.

On this clone: For this DNA, TCRdb reports the protein of a much larger clone, which diverges at residue 13, most likely from a read error; the protein presented here is translated directly from the DNA. Here the J gene is TRDJ1 and the V gene is not called. This CDR3 has 15 amino acids. The CDR3 region has the DNA TGTGCCTGTGACACCGTCTCTTCTACCGCCGATAAACCCATCTTT. It is translated as CACDTVSSTADKPIF.

This clone was counted only a few times. The TCRdb protein comes from a much larger clone and disagrees with this DNA's translation at residue 11, likely due to a read error; the protein given here is derived from the DNA. The chain joins TRDV2 to TRDJ3, with 8 nucleotides matching TRDD3. V shed 1 base, J shed 3 bases, and the junction held 10 bases outside the gene matches. CDR1 and CDR2 from the germline V gene are GEAIGNYY and EKD. CDR3 length equals 19 residues. CDR3 sequence (DNA): TGTGCCTGTGACACTCTGGGGGAGTATAGCTTCTGGGACACCCGACAGATGTTTTTC. As protein: CACDTLGEYSFWDTRQMFF.

A few counts support this clone. This likely traces to a read error, being one base from a far larger clone. The sample has other DNA sequences that encode this CDR3 too. The J gene is TRDJ2, the V gene TRDV2, with TRDD3 identical over 12 bases. CDR3 length equals 17 residues. Germline V gene sequence: CDR1 GEAIGNYY, CDR2 EKD. CDR3 region: CACDVLGDTGGAAQLFF. The CDR3, as DNA: TGTGCCTGTGACGTACTGGGGGATACTGGGGGAGCAGCGCAACTCTTCTTT.